This paragraph reports one TCR beta chain. The antigen is unknown. The sample belongs to a study of CD8+ T cells in alopecia areata. The wider study: Each of the treated patients was given oral tofacitinib, 5 to 10 mg twice daily, for moderate-to-severe alopecia areata.

Treatment meaning: oral pan-JAK inhibitor, 5-10 mg twice daily. Alopecia areata patients provided lesional scalp punch biopsies and peripheral blood, both collected for the study. Points from the study as a whole: Just one nonresponder means the tie between baseline CD8+ expansion and response stays uncertain. The study found that many expanded lesional clones persisted in scalp and blood during tofacitinib.

The CDR3 sequence is 13 residues long. The germline gives CDR1 MGHDK, CDR2 SYGVNS. Extraction and reverse transcription of RNA yielded cDNA as the sequencing template. Repertoires were generated with immunoSEQ multiplex PCR, while TCRdb's copy carries only in-frame clones and drops some. The data contain approximately 210,000 clones, approximately 67% of them seen just once; the ten biggest clones take up more than 1%. The chain uses TRBV25-1 and TRBJ2-5; weak D call: TRBD1 (6 bases). Near its end, the DNA agrees better with TRBJ2-7, so the J call may be wrong. The starting material was CD4+ T cells sorted from blood, obtained around week 44, from a patient treated with tofacitinib. The receptor comes from a human donor with alopecia areata. CDR3 DNA: TGTGCCAGCAGTGAATTAACAGGGAGCGAGCAGTACTTC. Encoded protein: CASSELTGSEQYF.